The rows below give T cell receptor beta chains drawn from one sample of a study of OX40 agonist ivuxolimab in advanced cancers. The data were produced by immunoSEQ multiplex PCR, yet TCRdb's version contains in-frame clones alone and is incomplete. Seen here are about 69,000 clones, 60% to 85% observed once, and the top ten hold under 2.5%. Source: CD4+ or CD8+ T cells sorted from blood, taken in a trial of the OX40 agonist ivuxolimab. Receptor source: an adult with an advanced solid tumor such as melanoma, head and neck, liver or kidney cancer. Both conserved end residues are part of each CDR3. D genes are given only for firm matches. The size field is filled for only some rows; it gives once, few, many or a size class.

J	D	size	V	CDR3	DNA
TRBJ1-6	TRBD1	.	TRBV7-3	CASSPQGAQTLHF	TGTGCCAGCAGCCCACAGGGGGCTCAAACCCTCCACTTT
TRBJ1-1	.	.	TRBV11-2	CASSFQGGLNTEAFF	TGTGCCAGCAGCTTTCAAGGGGGTTTGAACACTGAAGCTTTCTTT
TRBJ1-2	TRBD1	.	TRBV28	CASSPTGQGLVRNGYTF	TGTGCCAGCAGTCCGACAGGACAGGGGCTAGTAAGGAATGGCTACACCTTC
TRBJ2-5	.	.	TRBV29-1	CSVGGRRETQYF	TGCAGCGTTGGGGGGCGCCGAGAGACCCAGTACTTC
TRBJ2-5	TRBD2	.	TRBV2	CASSDPAGGVRTQYF	TGTGCCAGCAGTGATCCAGCGGGGGGCGTCCGGACCCAGTACTTC
TRBJ2-7	.	.	TRBV6-5	CASSNRWEQYF	TGTGCCAGCAGTAATCGGTGGGAGCAGTACTTC
TRBJ1-3	TRBD1	.	TRBV11-2	CASSSRGISGNTIYF	TGTGCCAGCAGCAGCAGGGGGATCTCTGGAAACACCATATATTTT
TRBJ2-2	TRBD1	.	TRBV7-2	CASSRQTGALTGELFF	TGTGCCAGCAGCCGACAAACAGGGGCCCTCACCGGGGAGCTGTTTTTT
TRBJ1-1	TRBD1	.	TRBV19	CASSIEGDRGWVTEAFF	TGTGCCAGTAGTATAGAAGGAGACAGGGGATGGGTGACTGAAGCTTTCTTT
TRBJ2-3	.	.	TRBV6-1	CASTEWGRRSGTDTQYF	TGTGCCAGCACTGAATGGGGCAGGAGATCTGGCACAGATACGCAGTATTTT
TRBJ2-5	.	.	TRBV14	CASSQRLGLRQETQYF	TGTGCCAGCAGCCAAAGATTGGGACTCCGACAAGAGACCCAGTACTTC
TRBJ1-5	TRBD1	.	TRBV5-5	CASSRTGVNQPQHF	TGTGCCAGCAGCCGTACAGGGGTCAATCAGCCCCAGCATTTT
TRBJ2-7	TRBD1	.	TRBV19	CASSQTGGGEQYF	TGTGCCAGTAGTCAGACAGGGGGAGGCGAGCAGTACTTC
TRBJ2-7	TRBD2	.	TRBV27	CASRRGGEGPYEQYF	TGTGCCAGCAGGCGTGGGGGGGAGGGCCCGTACGAGCAGTACTTC
TRBJ2-3	TRBD2	.	TRBV19	CASRVSGSYTDTQYF	TGTGCCAGTAGGGTTAGCGGGTCCTACACAGATACGCAGTATTTT
TRBJ2-7	TRBD2	.	TRBV5-1	CASSPPGLAGVGPYEQYF	TGCGCCAGCAGCCCGCCCGGACTAGCGGGAGTAGGGCCCTACGAGCAGTACTTC
TRBJ1-6	TRBD1	once	TRBV19	CASSSTGQGNSPLHF	TGTGCCAGTAGTTCCACGGGACAGGGAAATTCACCCCTCCACTTT
TRBJ1-3	.	.	TRBV11-2	CASSLARNTIYF	TGTGCCAGCAGCTTAGCCCGGAACACCATATATTTT
TRBJ2-5	.	.	TRBV5-1	CASSLNSEETQYF	TGCGCCAGCAGCTTGAACAGCGAAGAGACCCAGTACTTC
TRBJ1-5	.	.	TRBV15	CATSRDMGGPLGINQPQHF	TGTGCCACCAGCAGAGACATGGGCGGGCCGCTGGGGATCAATCAGCCCCAGCATTTT
TRBJ1-5	.	.	TRBV28	CASSPSEGLSNQPQHF	TGTGCCAGCAGTCCCTCAGAGGGCCTTAGCAATCAGCCCCAGCATTTT
TRBJ2-5	.	.	TRBV27	CASSPQNPLAGLKGETQYF	TGTGCCAGCAGTCCCCAGAACCCTCTGGCGGGCTTAAAAGGAGAGACCCAGTACTTC
TRBJ1-1	.	once	TRBV4-2	CASSLGGGNTEAFF	TGTGCCAGCAGCTTGGGGGGAGGGAACACTGAAGCTTTCTTT
TRBJ2-5	.	.	TRBV28	CASSFHSKETQYF	TGTGCCAGCAGTTTCCACAGCAAAGAGACCCAGTACTTC
TRBJ1-1	.	.	TRBV7-9	CASSGARMPTEAFF	TGTGCCAGCAGCGGGGCCAGGATGCCCACTGAAGCTTTCTTT
TRBJ2-3	TRBD2	.	TRBV5-1	CASSSGLGVTDTQYF	TGCGCCAGCAGCTCGGGACTAGGGGTTACAGATACGCAGTATTTT
TRBJ1-3	TRBD1	once	TRBV28	CASRQTGQALSGNTIYF	TGTGCCAGCAGGCAGACAGGGCAAGCTCTCTCTGGAAACACCATATATTTT
TRBJ2-5	TRBD1	.	TRBV15	CATSRPQDRQETQYF	TGTGCCACCAGCAGACCGCAGGACAGGCAAGAGACCCAGTACTTC
TRBJ1-2	TRBD1	.	TRBV4-2	CASSPPGQFRANYGYTF	TGTGCCAGCAGCCCCCCGGGACAGTTCCGAGCTAACTATGGCTACACCTTC
TRBJ1-1	.	.	TRBV10-3	CAISGANINTEAFF	TGTGCCATCAGTGGGGCGAACATCAACACTGAAGCTTTCTTT
TRBJ2-5	TRBD2	.	TRBV28	CASSLGLAGVGETQYF	TGTGCCAGCAGTTTGGGACTAGCGGGAGTTGGAGAGACCCAGTACTTC
TRBJ1-1	.	.	TRBV6-1	CASSDPWVNTEAFF	TGTGCCAGCAGTGATCCATGGGTGAACACTGAAGCTTTCTTT
TRBJ2-5	.	.	TRBV7-6	CASSQTLQGGRGETQYF	TGTGCCAGCAGCCAAACACTTCAGGGTGGGCGTGGAGAGACCCAGTACTTC
TRBJ1-4	.	.	TRBV7-9	CASSADGPNEKLFF	TGTGCCAGCAGCGCGGACGGACCTAATGAAAAACTGTTTTTT
TRBJ1-2	.	.	TRBV6-5	CASSYSRERGYTF	TGTGCCAGCAGTTACTCGAGGGAAAGGGGCTACACCTTC
TRBJ2-7	TRBD2	.	TRBV11-2	CASRGTSGSEQYF	TGTGCCAGCAGGGGGACTAGCGGGAGCGAGCAGTACTTC
TRBJ2-6	.	.	TRBV30	CAWDDIGDGANVLTF	TGTGCCTGGGACGATATAGGGGATGGGGCCAACGTCCTGACTTTC
TRBJ2-6	.	few	TRBV5-4	CASSPSAGANVLTF	TGTGCCAGCAGCCCATCGGCTGGGGCCAACGTCCTGACTTTC
TRBJ2-3	.	.	TRBV19	CASSKRASGRGDTQYF	TGTGCCAGTAGTAAACGGGCGTCGGGGCGCGGGGACACGCAGTATTTT
TRBJ1-5	TRBD1	.	TRBV18	CASDPTGVNQPQHF	TGTGCCAGCGACCCGACAGGGGTCAATCAGCCCCAGCATTTT
TRBJ1-6	.	.	TRBV7-6	CASSSGRERPLHF	TGTGCCAGCAGCTCCGGGCGCGAAAGACCCCTCCACTTT
TRBJ2-7	TRBD1	.	TRBV6-1	CASSVQGAPGYEQYF	TGTGCCAGCAGTGTACAGGGGGCCCCTGGGTACGAGCAGTACTTC
TRBJ2-7	.	.	TRBV25-1	CASTGNTKKQYF	TGTGCCAGCACCGGGAACACCAAAAAGCAGTACTTC
TRBJ1-4	.	.	TRBV6-5	CASSYSTGRVGEKLFF	TGTGCCAGCAGTTACTCGACGGGAAGGGTCGGTGAAAAACTGTTTTTT
TRBJ2-2	TRBD1	.	TRBV6-1	CASSVGRGLNTGELFF	TGTGCCAGCAGTGTGGGCAGGGGGCTTAACACCGGGGAGCTGTTTTTT
TRBJ1-1	TRBD1	.	TRBV7-3	CASSPGTGQAAFF	TGTGCCAGCAGCCCAGGGACAGGGCAAGCAGCTTTCTTT
TRBJ1-5	TRBD1	.	TRBV9	CASSVETPDRGESNQPQHF	TGTGCCAGCAGCGTAGAAACCCCCGACAGGGGCGAAAGCAATCAGCCCCAGCATTTT
TRBJ1-1	.	.	TRBV2	CASSENLNTEAFF	TGTGCCAGCAGTGAAAACCTCAACACTGAAGCTTTCTTT
TRBJ2-2	TRBD1	.	TRBV5-4	CASTRQGGSGELFF	TGTGCCAGCACCAGACAGGGGGGGTCCGGGGAGCTGTTTTTT